In its sample, the clone carrying this T cell receptor (beta chain) was seen once. Antigen unknown. Sample time point: week 47, end of study. Doses comprised 300 ug of mutant IDH1 20-mer peptide each, plus topical imiquimod. The data were obtained in a study of a mutant IDH1 vaccine in newly diagnosed glioma. For the study at large: Treated patients, approximately 62% male and around 40% female, averaged roughly 40 years of age.

Repertoires were generated with immunoSEQ multiplex PCR, while TCRdb's copy carries only in-frame clones and drops some. This sample carries about 54,000 clones, roughly four fifths of them seen once, and the ten largest clones take around 3.5%. Germline-derived CDR1 and CDR2 are SGHDT and YYEEEE. The CDR3 consists of 16 residues. The ends were cut back, 0 bases at V and 4 bases at J, with 14 bases in the middle. This TCR was recovered from a woman between 45 and 65 years old with glioma. Sample: PBMCs, taken from a glioma patient whose treatment included an IDH1 peptide vaccine. The J gene is TRBJ1-3, the V gene TRBV5-6; no definite D call. The CDR3 DNA sequence: TGTGCCAGCAGCTTGGGGGTAGGTCCGGCGGGAAACACCATATATTTT. This encodes CASSLGVGPAGNTIYF.